This T cell receptor (beta chain) was observed in a study of CD8+ T cells in alopecia areata (dated 2018 in TCRdb). Background on the whole study: Treated patients were enrolled in an open-label pilot trial of oral tofacitinib, 5 to 10 mg twice daily, for moderate-to-severe alopecia areata. Scalp clonality was compared across normal scalp (n=4), patchy alopecia areata scalp (n=8), and alopecia totalis/universalis scalp (n=8). The study used high-throughput TCRbeta sequencing to examine T cell clonal expansion in alopecia areata, in both the C3H/HeJ mouse model and human patients. Patients received tofacitinib for 6 to 18 months and were then followed off drug for 6 months to check for delayed response and recurrence. In humans, TCRbeta sequencing was performed on scalp tissue and on sorted CD4+ and CD8+ peripheral blood T cells from healthy controls and from patients with patchy or totalis/universalis alopecia areata. TCRbeta CDR3 regions were amplified by immunoSEQ multiplex PCR using 35 Vbeta forward and 13 Jbeta reverse primers. RNA was extracted with the PAXgene miRNA kit for fixed scalp, the miRNeasy kit for PBMCs, and the RNeasy kit for mouse skin. For the treated patients, the SALT score, which quantifies what percentage of scalp surface area is affected, served as the measure of disease severity. Patients on tofacitinib were biopsied at baseline and after 4 and 24 weeks of treatment, and several of the patients also had a later scalp biopsy.

General findings and caveats noted by the study authors: TCR sequences shared between patients were less clear than in mice, possibly partly because of HLA diversity in the patient population. Because the treated cohort was small and included a single nonresponder, larger studies are needed to assess links between baseline CD8+ expansion and response. Compared with normal scalp, lesional scalp had higher clonality and more expanded CD8+ clones, particularly in alopecia totalis/universalis, a pattern that suggests antigenic drive. With tofacitinib, both scalp clonality and the number of expanded CD8+ clones among the top 100 scalp clones went down significantly. Unlike mouse skin, which is dominated by gammadelta T cells, normal human skin has resident alphabeta T cells that are also sequenced, and this complicates analysis of the scalp TCR repertoire. During tofacitinib treatment, many expanded lesional clones remained in scalp and blood, and this persistence may partly explain relapse after treatment is stopped.

The treatment or condition label here, explained by the study, means: oral pan-JAK inhibitor, 5-10 mg twice daily. Lesional scalp punch biopsies and peripheral blood were collected from alopecia areata patients. PBMCs were separated by density centrifugation and stained for CD3, CD4 and CD8, after which CD4+ and CD8+ T cells were sorted on a FACSAria. The CDR3 spans 11 residues, from the cysteine through the phenylalanine. Only CDR3 DNA is held: 33 bases, read in frame from base 1. From the germline V gene, CDR1 is SGHTA and CDR2 is FQGNSA. Cut back by 7 bases and 5 bases, the V and J ends lie 8 bases apart. The receptor library was made with the immunoSEQ multiplex PCR assay. RNA was extracted from all samples and reverse transcribed into cDNA, which served as template for TCR sequencing. SuperScript III was used for first-strand cDNA synthesis, primed with a 2:1 mix of oligo-dT and random hexamers. Amplification bias was assessed with a synthetic immune receptor repertoire, and residual bias was removed computationally. Under the source paper's analysis protocol: Raw reads were preprocessed to remove errors, and CDR3 was defined by IMGT conventions from the conserved cysteine to phenylalanine. Clonality was calculated as 1 minus Shannon entropy normalized by log2 of the number of productive unique TCRs. Whether each scalp clone was CD4 or CD8 was inferred by checking scalp TCRbeta sequences against the CD4 and CD8 repertoires from sorted blood. TCRdb retrieved this table from immuneACCESS and kept in-frame rearrangements only. Not all clones are present; in checked studies, unresolved V genes account for under half, and no reason is known for the remainder. V and J calls and clone size are as listed in that table; D and trimming were resolved from the DNA. A total of roughly 200,000 clones appear in this sample, approximately 47% of them only once. In total, the top ten clones hold roughly 2.6% of the sample.

A note on this clone: Its antigen remains undetermined. The record has no base qualities; no much larger clone is one base away.

This chain joins TRBV7-2 to TRBJ2-5, with the D gene not clear enough to name. This sequence originates from a human donor with alopecia areata. The sequences come from CD4+ T cells sorted from blood, collected around week 37, from a patient treated with tofacitinib. The sequenced DNA: TGTGCCAGCACTGAAATGGAGACCCAGTACTTC. This yields the protein CASTEMETQYF.